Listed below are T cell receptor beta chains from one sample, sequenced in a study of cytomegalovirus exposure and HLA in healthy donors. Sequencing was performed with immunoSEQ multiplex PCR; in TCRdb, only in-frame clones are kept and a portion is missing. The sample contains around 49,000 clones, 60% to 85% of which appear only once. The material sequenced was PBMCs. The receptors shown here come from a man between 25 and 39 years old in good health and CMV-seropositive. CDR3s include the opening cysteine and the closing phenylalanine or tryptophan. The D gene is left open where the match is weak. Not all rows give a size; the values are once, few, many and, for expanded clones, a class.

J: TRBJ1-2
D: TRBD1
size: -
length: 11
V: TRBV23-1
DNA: TGCGCCAGCATTATATCCGGGACAGATTCCTTC
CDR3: CASIISGTDSF

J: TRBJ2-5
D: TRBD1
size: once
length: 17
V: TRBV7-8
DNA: TGTGCCAGCAGCTTAGGCAGGCAGGGGGCAGGCAGAGAGACCCAGTACTTC
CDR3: CASSLGRQGAGRETQYF

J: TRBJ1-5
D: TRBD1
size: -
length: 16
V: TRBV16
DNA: TGTGCCAGCAGCCAAAAAAAGGGACAGCGTAATCAGCCCCAGCATTTT
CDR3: CASSQKKGQRNQPQHF

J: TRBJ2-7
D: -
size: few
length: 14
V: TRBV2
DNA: TGTGCCAGCAGTGAAGGACTCTTGGGGGGCGAGCAGTACTTC
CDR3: CASSEGLLGGEQYF

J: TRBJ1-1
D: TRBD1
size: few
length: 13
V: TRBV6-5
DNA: TGTGCCAGCAGCTCCGGACAGGGGAATGAAGCTTTCTTT
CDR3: CASSSGQGNEAFF

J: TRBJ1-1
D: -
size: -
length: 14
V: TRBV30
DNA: TGTGCCTGGAGCACTAGTACTGGGAACACTGAAGCTTTCTTT
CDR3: CAWSTSTGNTEAFF

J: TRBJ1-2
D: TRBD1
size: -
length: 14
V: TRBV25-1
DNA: TGTGCCAGCAGCGACGACAGGGGGAGATTTGGCTACACCTTC
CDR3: CASSDDRGRFGYTF

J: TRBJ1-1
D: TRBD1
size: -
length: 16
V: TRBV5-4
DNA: TGTGCCAGCAGCTTCTTTCTGGGACAGCCGAACACTGAAGCTTTCTTT
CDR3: CASSFFLGQPNTEAFF

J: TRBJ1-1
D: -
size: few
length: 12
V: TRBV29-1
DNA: TGCAGTGTAGACAGAGCAAACACTGAAGCTTTCTTT
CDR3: CSVDRANTEAFF

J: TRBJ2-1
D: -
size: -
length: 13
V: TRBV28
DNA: TGTGCCAGCAAAACCGGGGGGCCTGTTGAGCAGTTCTTC
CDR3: CASKTGGPVEQFF

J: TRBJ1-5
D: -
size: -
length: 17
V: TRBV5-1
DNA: TGCGCCAGCAGCTTGCACGGGACACCTAATAGCAATCAGCCCCAGCATTTT
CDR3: CASSLHGTPNSNQPQHF

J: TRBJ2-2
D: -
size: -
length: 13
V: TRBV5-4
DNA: TGTGCCAGCAGCTTGCAGGGGACCGGGGAGCTGTTTTTT
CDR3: CASSLQGTGELFF

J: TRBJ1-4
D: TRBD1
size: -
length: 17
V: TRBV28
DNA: TGTGCCAGCAGTTTAAGAAAGGCAGGGACAGGGAATGAAAAACTGTTTTTT
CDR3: CASSLRKAGTGNEKLFF

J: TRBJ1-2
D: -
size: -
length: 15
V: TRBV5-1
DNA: TGCGCCAGCAGCTTGGAGAACAGGGTGACGGATGGCTACACCTTC
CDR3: CASSLENRVTDGYTF

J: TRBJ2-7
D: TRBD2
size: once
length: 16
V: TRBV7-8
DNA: TGTGCCAGCAGCTCGAATGGGGGGGACTCAGCCTACGAGCAGTACTTC
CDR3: CASSSNGGDSAYEQYF

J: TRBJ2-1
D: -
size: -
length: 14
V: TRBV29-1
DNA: TGCAGCGTTGAAGATGGGCGGGGCCACAATGAGCAGTTCTTC
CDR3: CSVEDGRGHNEQFF

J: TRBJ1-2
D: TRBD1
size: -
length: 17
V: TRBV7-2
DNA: TGTGCCAGCAGCCCCAAGGGGGTGGGACAGGGTGCCCGGGGCTACACCTTC
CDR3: CASSPKGVGQGARGYTF

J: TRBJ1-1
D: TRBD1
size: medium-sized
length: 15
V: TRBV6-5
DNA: TGTGCCAGCAATCGGGACAGGGCCGGCAACACTGAAGCTTTCTTT
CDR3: CASNRDRAGNTEAFF

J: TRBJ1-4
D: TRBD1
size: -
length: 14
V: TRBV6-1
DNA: TGTGCCAGCAGCAGGGGGCCCGGTAATGAAAAACTGTTTTTT
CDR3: CASSRGPGNEKLFF

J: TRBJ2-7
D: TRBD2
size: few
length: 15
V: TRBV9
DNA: TGTGCCAGCAGCGTAGGGCTAGCGGGGGGCGAAGGGCAGTACTTC
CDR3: CASSVGLAGGEGQYF

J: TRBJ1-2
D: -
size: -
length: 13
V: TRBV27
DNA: TGTGCCACCCGCGGCTTGAGCCCCTATGGCTACACCTTC
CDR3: CATRGLSPYGYTF

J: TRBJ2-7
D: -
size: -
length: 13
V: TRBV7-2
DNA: TGTGCCAGCAGCCGTTATACAGCCTACGAGCAGTACTTC
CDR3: CASSRYTAYEQYF

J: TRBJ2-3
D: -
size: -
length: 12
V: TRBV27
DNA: TGTGCCAGCAGTGTGGCGGGGGATACGCAGTATTTT
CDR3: CASSVAGDTQYF

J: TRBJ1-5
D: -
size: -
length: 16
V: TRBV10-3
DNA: TGTGCCATCAGTGATTTAAAAGGGGATACTAATCAGCCCCAGCATTTT
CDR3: CAISDLKGDTNQPQHF

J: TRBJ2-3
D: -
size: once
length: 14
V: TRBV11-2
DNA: TGTGCCAGCAGCTTAGCAGATTACACAGATACGCAGTATTTT
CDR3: CASSLADYTDTQYF

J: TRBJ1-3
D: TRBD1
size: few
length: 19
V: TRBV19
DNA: TGTGCCAGTAGTACAAGACCGGGACAGGGGGCACTCTCTGGAAACACCATATATTTT
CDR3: CASSTRPGQGALSGNTIYF

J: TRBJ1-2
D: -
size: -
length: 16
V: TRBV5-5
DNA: TGTGCCAGCAGCTTAAGGCGACAAGGGGAGGGCAGGGGCTACACCTTC
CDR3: CASSLRRQGEGRGYTF

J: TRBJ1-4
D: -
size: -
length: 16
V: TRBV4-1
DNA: TGCGCCAGCAGCCAAGATCGGACAGTAACTAATGAAAAACTGTTTTTT
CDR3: CASSQDRTVTNEKLFF

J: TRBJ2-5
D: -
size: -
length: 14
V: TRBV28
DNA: TGTGCCAGCAGGGTCTATCGGGGCCAAGAGACCCAGTACTTC
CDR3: CASRVYRGQETQYF

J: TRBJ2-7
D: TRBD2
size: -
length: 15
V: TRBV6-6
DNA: TGTGCCAGCAGTTCCCCGGGACTAGCGGTTTCCGAGCAGTACTTC
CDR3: CASSSPGLAVSEQYF

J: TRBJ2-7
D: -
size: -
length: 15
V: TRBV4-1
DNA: TGCGCCAGCAGCCCCCTCGGGGGAAGGGCCTACGAGCAGTACTTC
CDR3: CASSPLGGRAYEQYF

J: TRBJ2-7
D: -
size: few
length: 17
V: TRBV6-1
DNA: TGTGCCAGCAGTGGACCGAGCCCCGGGAGACTCCTCTACGAGCAGTACTTC
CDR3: CASSGPSPGRLLYEQYF

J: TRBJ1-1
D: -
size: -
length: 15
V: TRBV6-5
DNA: TGTGCCAGCAGTTACCCCCAGGGAGGCCAGGCTGAAGCTTTCTTT
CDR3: CASSYPQGGQAEAFF

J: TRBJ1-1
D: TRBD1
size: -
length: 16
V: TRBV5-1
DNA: TGCGCCAGCAGCTCCGGACAGGGCGGCTGGAACACTGAAGCTTTCTTT
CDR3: CASSSGQGGWNTEAFF

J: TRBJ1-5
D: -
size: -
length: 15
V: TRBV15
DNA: TGTGCCACCAGCAGAGGGGGCGGAAGCAATCAGCCCCAGCATTTT
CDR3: CATSRGGGSNQPQHF

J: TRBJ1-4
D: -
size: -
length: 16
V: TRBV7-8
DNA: TGTGCCAGCACCGGACGGGGGTTTTCTCCTAATGAAAAACTGTTTTTT
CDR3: CASTGRGFSPNEKLFF

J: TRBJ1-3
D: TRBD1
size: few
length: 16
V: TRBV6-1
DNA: TGTGCCAGCAGTGGCCAGGGGGCGATTTCGGGAAACACCATATATTTT
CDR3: CASSGQGAISGNTIYF

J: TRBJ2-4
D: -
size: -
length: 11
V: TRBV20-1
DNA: TGCAGTGCTTTCAGCAAAAACATTCAGTACTTC
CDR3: CSAFSKNIQYF

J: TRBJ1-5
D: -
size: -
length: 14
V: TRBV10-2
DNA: TGCGCCAGCTCCCCAGGGCTGCACAATCAGCCCCAGCATTTT
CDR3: CASSPGLHNQPQHF

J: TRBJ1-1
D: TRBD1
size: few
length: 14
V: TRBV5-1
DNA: TGCGCCAGCAGCATCGGACAGGGGATTACTGAAGCTTTCTTT
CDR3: CASSIGQGITEAFF

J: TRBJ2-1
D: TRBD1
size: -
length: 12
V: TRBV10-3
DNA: TGTGCCATCAGCGACAGGGGCAATGAGCAGTTCTTC
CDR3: CAISDRGNEQFF

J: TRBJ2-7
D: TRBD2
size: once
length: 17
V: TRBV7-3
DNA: TGTGCCAGCAGCTTAGGACTAGCGGGGGGTTTTCCTTACGAGCAGTACTTC
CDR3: CASSLGLAGGFPYEQYF

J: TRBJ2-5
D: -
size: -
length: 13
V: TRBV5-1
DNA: TGCGCCAGCAGCTTGGTGGCCCCCGAGACCCAGTACTTC
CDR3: CASSLVAPETQYF

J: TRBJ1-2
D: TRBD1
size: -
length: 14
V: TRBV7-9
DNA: TGTGCCAGCAGCTTCCCGACAGGGAACTATGGCTACACCTTC
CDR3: CASSFPTGNYGYTF

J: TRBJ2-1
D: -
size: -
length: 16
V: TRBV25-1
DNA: TGTGCCAGCAGTGGCGGGGTACAGTTTTCCTACAATGAGCAGTTCTTC
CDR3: CASSGGVQFSYNEQFF

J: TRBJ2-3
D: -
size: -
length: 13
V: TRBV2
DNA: TGTGCCACCAGACGGGGGGCAACCGATACGCAGTATTTT
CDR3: CATRRGATDTQYF

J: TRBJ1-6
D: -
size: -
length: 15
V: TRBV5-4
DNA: TGTGCCAGCAGCTTAAGGGGGAGATTAGGGTCACCCCTCCACTTT
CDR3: CASSLRGRLGSPLHF

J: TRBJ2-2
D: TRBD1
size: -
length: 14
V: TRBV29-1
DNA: TGCAGTTCCACCGGGACAGGGGACTCCGGGGAGCTGTTTTTT
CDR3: CSSTGTGDSGELFF

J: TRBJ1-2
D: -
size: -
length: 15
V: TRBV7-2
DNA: TGTGCCAGCAGCTTAGCGGGGCCGATTAACTATGGCTACACCTTC
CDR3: CASSLAGPINYGYTF

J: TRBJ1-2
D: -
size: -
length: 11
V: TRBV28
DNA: TGTGCCAGCAGTTCTCTCTATGGCTACACCTTC
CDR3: CASSSLYGYTF

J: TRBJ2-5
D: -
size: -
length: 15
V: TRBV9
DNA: TGTGCCAGCAGCGTAGGGTCGTCGGACCAAGAGACCCAGTACTTC
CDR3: CASSVGSSDQETQYF

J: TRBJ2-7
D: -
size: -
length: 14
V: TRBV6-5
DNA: TGTGCCAGCAGTTACCAGGGGCCTCCCTACGAGCAGTACTTC
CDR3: CASSYQGPPYEQYF

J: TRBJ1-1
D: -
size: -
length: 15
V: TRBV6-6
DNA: TGTGCCAGCAGCCTCCCTAGACCCGGCGGCGCTGAAGCTTTCTTT
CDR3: CASSLPRPGGAEAFF

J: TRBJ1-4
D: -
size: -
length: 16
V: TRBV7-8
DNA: TGTGCCAGCAGCTTAGCGCAGGAGGGGCTCAATGAAAAACTGTTTTTT
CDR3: CASSLAQEGLNEKLFF

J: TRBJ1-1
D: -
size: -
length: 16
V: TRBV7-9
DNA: TGTGCCAGCAGAGTAGGGACATCGGTGGGGGGGACTGAAGCTTTCTTT
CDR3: CASRVGTSVGGTEAFF